Listed here are 11 T cell receptor beta chains from one sample, sequenced in a study of shared T cell receptors in the human thymus. Some clones are missing from TCRdb's copy, which holds only in-frame ones; the method was immunoSEQ multiplex PCR. The sample has about 380,000 clones, approximately 95% seen once. The sequencing input was thymocytes. All receptors come from a human donor.

The chain joins TRBV5-4 to TRBJ2-6; 10 nucleotides agree with TRBD1. With V trimmed by 2 bases and J by 2 bases, 10 bases remained unmatched. Germline V gene lookup returns CDR1 SGHNT and CDR2 YYREEE (reference sequence). This CDR3 is built from 19 residues. This chain's CDR3 is CASSLFPGTGATGANVLTF. In nucleotides, the CDR3 is TGTGCCAGCAGCTTATTCCCCGGGACAGGGGCTACTGGGGCCAACGTCCTGACTTTC.

The genes are TRBV27 and TRBJ1-2; D perhaps matches TRBD1 (5 bases). Trimming cost V 2 bases and J 3 bases, with 10 bases left between them. The V gene's germline CDR1 is MNHEY and CDR2 SMNVEV (reference sequence). The CDR3 runs 14 residues. The CDR3 is CASSLTGADYGYTF. CDR3 coding DNA: TGTGCCAGCAGTTTAACCGGGGCAGACTATGGCTACACCTTC.

The V and J genes are TRBV16 and TRBJ1-4; D is unresolved. Deletions cut 4 bases from V and 7 bases from J, with 19 bases between. The CDR3 is 16 residues long. Per the germline V gene, CDR1 is KGHSY and CDR2 is FQNENV. The CDR3 DNA sequence: TGTGCCAGCAGCCTCCCAGTGGGTAAGGGAAGTGAAAAACTGTTTTTT. This encodes CASSLPVGKGSEKLFF.

The rearrangement uses TRBV27 and TRBJ2-3; D is unresolved. Germline loops: CDR1 MNHEY, CDR2 SMNVEV (reference sequence). The CDR3 consists of 15 residues. Trimming removed 6 bases at V and 4 bases at J, with 17 bases between. The CDR3 nucleotides are TGTGCCAGCAGCCGTGGCGGACGAAGTCCAGATACGCAGTATTTT. As protein: CASSRGGRSPDTQYF.

The V call is TRBV5-1, the J call TRBJ1-4, with 7 bases that match TRBD1. Germline V gene sequence: CDR1 SGHRS, CDR2 YFSETQ. Trimming cost V 5 bases and J 4 bases; bases outside gene matches: 11. The CDR3 is made up of 16 amino acids. Here the CDR3 reads CASSLGAGQYNEKLFF. Here the CDR3 DNA reads TGCGCCAGCAGTCTCGGGGCGGGACAGTATAATGAAAAACTGTTTTTT.

This rearrangement joins TRBV4-3 to TRBJ2-1; 7 nucleotides align to TRBD2. The germline V gene encodes CDR1 LGHNA and CDR2 YSLEER. The CDR3 is 14 residues long. The V segment lost 5 bases and the J segment 5 bases; nucleotides outside the gene matches: 6. For the CDR3, the DNA is TGCGCCAGCAGCTTGCGGACTAGACACAATGAGCAGTTCTTC. Translation gives CASSLRTRHNEQFF.

This rearrangement joins TRBV4-3 to TRBJ1-1, with D maybe TRBD1 (6 bases). From germline, CDR1 is LGHNA and CDR2 YSLEER. The length of the CDR3 is 15 residues. The V end was cut by 4 bases, the J end by 0 bases, with 12 bases between. CDR3 sequence reads: CASSRDRSMNTEAFF. The DNA of the CDR3 is TGCGCCAGCAGCCGCGACAGGTCCATGAACACTGAAGCTTTCTTT.

This chain connects TRBV5-6 to TRBJ1-1; 7 nucleotides align to TRBD1. From germline, CDR1 is SGHDT and CDR2 YYEEEE. The CDR3 has 14 amino acids. V trimming: 4 bases; J trimming: 5 bases; junction bases outside the gene matches: 8. This CDR3 reads CASSAPTGTTEAFF. CDR3 bases: TGTGCCAGCAGCGCGCCGACAGGGACGACTGAAGCTTTCTTT.

V usage is TRBV7-9 and J usage is TRBJ2-7; D call uncertain. The CDR3 has 13 amino acids. Germline-derived CDR1 and CDR2 are SEHNR and FQNEAQ (reference sequence). V gave up 0 bases and J gave up 2 bases, with 5 bases separating them. The CDR3: CASSLAHPYEQYF. As DNA, the CDR3 is TGTGCCAGCAGCTTAGCACATCCCTACGAGCAGTACTTC.

The chain combines TRBV7-9 with TRBJ2-3; no clear D gene. V dropped 0 bases and J dropped 5 bases, with 18 bases sitting between them. Germline V CDR1 and CDR2: SEHNR, FQNEAQ (reference sequence). The CDR3 runs 17 residues. The CDR3 region is CASSLAILLSVRDTQYF. The DNA of the CDR3 is TGTGCCAGCAGCTTAGCGATTTTGCTTTCTGTGAGAGATACGCAGTATTTT.

The V call is TRBV5-1, the J call TRBJ2-3; 8 bases are a match to TRBD2. The germline gives CDR1 SGHRS, CDR2 YFSETQ. CDR3 length equals 18 residues. Trimming at V came to 3 bases and at J to 0 bases, leaving 12 bases not matched to a gene. The CDR3 here is CASSWCERESRSTDTQYF. Written as DNA, the CDR3 is TGCGCCAGCAGCTGGTGTGAGCGGGAGAGCCGTAGCACAGATACGCAGTATTTT.